This T cell receptor beta chain was obtained from a study of T-cell reconstitution after alpha-beta-depleted transplantation in children. This CDR3 comprises 14 residues. CDR1 and CDR2 from the germline V gene are SGHRS and YFSETQ. V trimming: 4 bases; J trimming: 10 bases; junction bases outside the gene matches: 9. A library of TCRbeta sequences, prepared with unique molecular identifiers, was generated. TCRdb re-analysed the PCR reads in MiXCR, keeping a single row per CDR3 protein. Among 500,000 or so distinct CDR3 sequences listed, less than 35% were seen once. The source material was PBMCs from the stem cell graft donor, sampled from the stem cell graft. V gene TRBV5-1 combines with J gene TRBJ2-1, with TRBD2 matching 9 bases. The clonotype originates from a human donor who donated a stem cell graft to a child with aplastic anemia. CDR3 amino acids: CASSEVAGVWEQFF. CDR3 bases: TGCGCCAGCAGCGAGGTAGCGGGAGTTTGGGAGCAGTTCTTC. Full variable domain (rest looked up from reference TRBV5-1 and TRBJ2-1): KAGVTQTPRYLIKTRGQQVTLSCSPISGHRSVSWYQQTPGQGLQFLFEYFSETQRNKGNFPGRFSGRQFSNSRSEMNVSTLELGDSALYLCASSEVAGVWEQFFGPGTRLTVL.